A single TCR beta chain is shown here with its context. The source of the sample is a study of blood T cell repertoires in COVID-19. In the authors' workflow: It was from reference gene primer amplification that nucleated cell counts were estimated. Sequencing was performed with immunoSEQ multiplex PCR; in TCRdb, only in-frame clones are kept and a portion is missing. That table furnishes V, J and clone size, whereas the DNA furnished D and trimming. This table has roughly 200,000 clones, around 88% appearing once. The CDR3 has 15 residues. The germline V gene encodes CDR1 KGHDR and CDR2 SFDVKD. The germline V and J ends were trimmed by 7 bases and 5 bases, with 19 bases remaining between them.

The receptor's source is a man in his late teens or twenties with active or convalescent COVID-19. The specimen sequenced was peripheral blood. The rearrangement uses TRBV24-1 and TRBJ2-5; tentative D call: TRBD2 (6 bases). The CDR3 reads CATSDLGGEGETQYF. DNA of the CDR3: TGTGCCACCAGCGACCTGGGGGGTGAGGGGGAGACCCAGTACTTC.